The clone carrying this T cell receptor beta chain has just a few counts. Antigen specificity is unknown. 10 ml of fresh peripheral blood supplied the PBMCs. The data stem from a study of T cells in Graves' hyperthyroidism and ophthalmopathy. The wider study: Staff took peripheral blood when the initial diagnosis was made, before any treatment began. The study, taken as a whole, reports: Also found in blood were most expanded thyroid clonotypes above 0.001.

It was RNA transcripts that yielded the amplified TCR beta CDR3 regions. A first-round RT-PCR of the TCR CDR3 used the HTBI primer set. TCRdb reprocessed the multiplex PCR reads with MiXCR, giving one entry per CDR3 protein. Here the sample spans under 350,000 distinct CDR3 sequences, 18% being singletons. The clonotype was recovered from a woman aged 50 to 60 with Graves' hyperthyroidism. Sequences were obtained from blood.

The CDR3 DNA reads TGTGCCAGCACCGAAAGCGGGACAGAGGCGGAGACCCAGTACTTC. Residues: CASTESGTEAETQYF. This chain connects TRBV7-8 to TRBJ2-5; the D gene could be TRBD1 or TRBD2 (7 bases each). The CDR3 runs to 15 residues. Trimming shortened V by 7 bases and J by 5 bases, and 20 bases separated the two germline ends. Germline CDR1 and CDR2: SGHVS and FQNEAQ.